The T cell receptor beta chain described here comes from a study of spatial heterogeneity in lung cancer. For the study at large: A strong correlation was found between TCR transcript counts in tumor regions and a T cell module score derived from matched bulk RNA-seq.

Findings and limits, study-wide: Tumor mutation count correlated with how many alpha and beta TCRs expanded intratumorally. The numbers of ubiquitous and regional expanded TCRs correlated with ubiquitous and regional nonsynonymous mutations, respectively.

Time point meaning: sample taken at primary tumor resection. TCRs were sequenced from unsorted whole RNA of tumor, nontumor lung or PBMC. This clonotype counts as large (0.1 to 1%). Its antigen is not identified. MiXCR was run by TCRdb on the 5' RACE reads, yielding one entry per CDR3 protein. The table shows about 2,900 distinct CDR3 sequences, with 12% occurring only once. Germline CDR1 and CDR2: SGHDN and FVKESK. Trimming removed 1 base from V and 9 bases from J; junction bases left unmatched: 7. The CDR3 totals 15 residues. This receptor was identified in a male donor with early-stage non-small cell lung cancer. The chain uses TRBV14 and TRBJ2-1, with TRBD2 identical over 9 bases. This sample comprised lung tumor tissue, obtained at surgery. CDR3: CASSQVGGGAVEQFF. The CDR3 bases are TGTGCCAGCAGCCAAGTAGGCGGGGGGGCTGTTGAGCAGTTCTTC.